The sequence of this TCR beta chain was determined in a study of T cells in localized non-small cell lung cancer. Germline loops: CDR1 MNHEY, CDR2 SMNVEV (reference sequence). The CDR3 is 16 residues long. Trimming cost V 3 bases and J 2 bases, with 16 bases left between them. General study results and limits: Among the tissues sampled, uninvolved adjacent lung had the highest T cell clonality, above tumor.

TCRdb's table, derived via immunoSEQ multiplex PCR, lists solely in-frame clones and lacks some. The sample lists under 35,000 clones, roughly 90% occurring once. This clone was picked up a small number of times. Its antigen is still unknown. Material: peripheral blood, obtained before any cancer treatment. The chain has TRBV27 and TRBJ1-2, with unresolved D. This TCR was sampled from a female donor at least 60 years old with stage I lung adenocarcinoma. CDR3 bases: TGTGCCAGCAGTTTGAAGGACCCCTCTTTCAACTATGGCTACACCTTC. Translated: CASSLKDPSFNYGYTF.